This T cell receptor (beta chain) was captured by sequencing in a study of Tregs in tolerant kidney transplant recipients. The CDR3 spans 13 residues. Trimming removed 5 bases from V and 1 base from J, with 6 bases in between. Per germline, CDR1 MNHEY and CDR2 SMNVEV (reference sequence). Unstimulated regulatory T cells (CD4+CD25+CD127-), CD4+CD25- non-regulatory cells, CD4 and CD8 cells were FACS-sorted from thawed PBMCs. A remark on this clone: Its antigen is as yet unknown.

Study-wide results and caveats: This study did not directly address biological reproducibility. Validation in larger populations is needed because few patients were studied. Activated donor B cell expansion appeared to reveal the most relevant donor-specific TCRbeta repertoire.

Here immunoSEQ multiplex PCR was the method, and the copy in TCRdb shows in-frame clones only, minus some. Of 75,000 to 95,000 clones listed, 85% to 95% were seen once; the top ten hold roughly 5%. V gene TRBV27 combines with J gene TRBJ2-1, with no clear D. Sequenced material: CD8+ T cells from blood. This receptor was obtained from a human donor in good health. The CDR3 region is CASSQGSYNEQFF. CDR3 in DNA: TGTGCCAGCAGTCAAGGATCCTACAATGAGCAGTTCTTC.